The clone carrying this T cell receptor beta chain was found a few times. The antigen remains unidentified. This specimen belongs to a study of cytomegalovirus exposure and HLA in healthy donors. Study background: Unique TCRs from HLA-typed donors, 85 million to 100 million of them, were held in an early data release.

Study-level findings and limits: The later analysis indicated that the majority of CMV-associated TCR beta chains appeared HLA-restricted. Accurate prediction of most subjects' HLA-A and HLA-B alleles from TCR beta sequences was reported. Later on, a genetic analysis was performed. It linked a missense variant in DCLRE1C with V- and J-gene trimming of TCR beta.

PCR involved 60 Vbeta and 13 Jbeta primers. Sequenced by immunoSEQ multiplex PCR; TCRdb stores in-frame clones only, minus some. The sample includes about 220,000 clones, more than 65% seen only once; the top ten take 0.63%. J lost 0 bases, V lost 5 bases, and 6 bases had no gene match. CDR1 is SGHTA and CDR2 is FQGTGA in the germline V gene. The length of the CDR3 is 15 residues. The gene calls are TRBV7-3 and TRBJ1-2, with 7 bases aligning to TRBD1. The material sequenced was PBMCs. The source is a man aged 18 to 29 in good health and CMV-seronegative. The CDR3 loop reads CASSPRDRTNYGYTF. The DNA of the CDR3 is TGTGCCAGCAGCCCCCGGGACAGAACTAACTATGGCTACACCTTC.